This T cell receptor beta chain was identified during a study of cytomegalovirus exposure and HLA in healthy donors. Study background: It was reported in a later analysis that the roughly 120 validation repertoires used the same platform as the roughly 670 first-cohort repertoires. Findings and limits, study-wide: Subsequent analysis showed first-cohort TCR clusters tending to co-occur in some 110 validation repertoires.

These donors were members of the 120-subject validation cohort, a group separate from the roughly 670-subject first cohort. On this clone itself: Its antigen is not identified.

This CDR3 comprises 16 residues. Germline CDR1 and CDR2: SGHVS and FNYEAQ. Losses at the gene ends were 3 bases for V and 0 bases for J; bases not matched to a gene: 4. The method was immunoSEQ multiplex PCR; TCRdb's version includes in-frame clones alone and lacks a portion of them. The sample yields tens of thousands of clones, approximately 92% seen once. This clonotype originated in a woman in her late teens or twenties in good health and CMV-seronegative. The chain links TRBV7-6 to TRBJ2-3; 9 nucleotides agree with TRBD2. The sequenced material came from PBMCs. The CDR3 is CASSFFSGSSTDTQYF. CDR3 bases: TGTGCCAGCAGCTTCTTTAGCGGGAGTAGCACAGATACGCAGTATTTT.